The 15 T cell receptor beta chains presented below share a single source sample, sequenced in a study of graft-versus-host responses after intestinal transplantation. No antigen has been identified for these receptors. Repertoires were generated with immunoSEQ multiplex PCR, while TCRdb's copy carries only in-frame clones and drops some. Of roughly 110,000 clones in the sample, roughly 90% are singletons; the top ten hold around 0.73%. The sample consisted of unstimulated CD4+ T cells sorted from spleen or lymph node cells, taken before transplant. The receptors stem from a human donor who was the organ donor for an intestinal transplant.

The chain carries TRBV6-6 and TRBJ1-1; D is possibly TRBD1 (5 bases). CDR3 length: 13 amino acids. Trimming took 5 bases from V and 5 from J, leaving 12 bases between them. From germline, CDR1 is MNHNY and CDR2 SVGAGI (reference sequence). The CDR3 protein is CASSTDKRTEAFF. The CDR3 region has the DNA TGTGCCAGCAGTACGGACAAACGGACTGAAGCTTTCTTT.

CDR3 amino acids: CATSNRSSPLHF. The CDR3 DNA is TGTGCCACCAGCAACCGGAGTTCACCCCTCCACTTT. The chain recombines TRBV15 with TRBJ1-6, with D hard to call. This CDR3 contains 12 residues. Trimming stripped 4 bases from V and 9 bases from J, with 7 bases between. Germline lookup yields CDR1 LNHNV and CDR2 YYDKDF (reference sequence).

The gene calls are TRBV11-2 and TRBJ2-7; no clear D. The germline CDR1 and CDR2 sequences are SGHAT and FQNNGV. This CDR3 is 13 amino acids long. The V end was cut by 2 bases, the J end by 3 bases, with 8 bases between. The CDR3, as DNA: TGTGCCAGCAGCTTAAGCAGGTTCTACGAGCAGTACTTC. This translates into CASSLSRFYEQYF.

The rearrangement links TRBV7-9 to TRBJ2-4; weak D call: TRBD1 (5 bases). The V end was cut by 5 bases, the J end by 15 bases, with 20 bases between. This CDR3 comprises 13 residues. Germline CDR1 reads SEHNR; CDR2 reads FQNEAQ (reference sequence). DNA of the CDR3: TGTGCCAGCAGCCTACGGGCCTCGGACACGCGGTACTTC. Translated: CASSLRASDTRYF. Full variable domain (outside the CDR3, taken from reference TRBV7-9 and TRBJ2-4): DTGVSQNPRHKITKRGQNVTFRCDPISEHNRLYWYRQTLGQGPEFLTYFQNEAQLEKSRLLSDRFSAERPKGSFSTLEIQRTEQGDSAMYLCASSLRASDTRYFGAGTRLSVL.

This clone has a handful of counts. The V gene is TRBV6-1, the J gene TRBJ2-5; 7 bases are a match to TRBD2. The CDR3 totals 14 residues. V lost 6 bases, J lost 7 bases, and 11 bases stayed unmatched. The V gene's germline CDR1 is MNHNS and CDR2 SASEGT. In nucleotides, the CDR3 is TGTGCCAGCAGCGTTGGAGGGAGGGCTGGGACCCAGTACTTC. The encoded protein is CASSVGGRAGTQYF.

The chain is built from TRBV7-9 and TRBJ1-6, with 8 bases that match TRBD1. CDR1 SEHNR and CDR2 FQNEAQ come from the germline V gene (reference sequence). The CDR3 has 19 residues. V lost 8 bases, J lost 8 bases, and 23 bases stayed unmatched. The CDR3, as DNA: TGTGCCAGCGGGCCGAATTTGGCAGGGGGCGAGTCGTATTATTCACCCCTCCACTTT. Protein sequence: CASGPNLAGGESYYSPLHF. Full variable domain (outside the CDR3, taken from reference TRBV7-9 and TRBJ1-6): DTGVSQNPRHKITKRGQNVTFRCDPISEHNRLYWYRQTLGQGPEFLTYFQNEAQLEKSRLLSDRFSAERPKGSFSTLEIQRTEQGDSAMYLCASGPNLAGGESYYSPLHFGNGTRLTVT.

The V gene is TRBV5-1, the J gene TRBJ2-5; no firm D call. The CDR3 has 17 residues. Trimming pared 4 bases from V and 6 bases from J, leaving 25 bases between. Germline V gives CDR1 SGHRS, CDR2 YFSETQ. The DNA for the CDR3 is TGCGCCAGCAGCCCTAATGGGTTGATACAATTTGAGAAGACCCAGTACTTC. Amino acid sequence: CASSPNGLIQFEKTQYF.

The rearrangement uses TRBV18 and TRBJ2-1, with 8 bases fitting TRBD1. This CDR3 spans 15 amino acids. V shed 4 bases and J 13 bases; nucleotides not matched to a gene: 15. Germline V CDR1 and CDR2: KGHSH, LQKENI. The CDR3 sequence is CASSQGQALQWGQFF. In nucleotides, the CDR3 is TGTGCCAGCTCACAGGGACAGGCCCTCCAATGGGGTCAGTTCTTC.

V usage is TRBV30 and J usage is TRBJ1-2; D is ambiguous. The germline gives CDR1 GTSNPN, CDR2 SVGIG (reference sequence). V dropped 0 bases and J dropped 3 bases, with 8 bases sitting between them. The length of the CDR3 is 13 residues. In DNA form, the CDR3 reads TGTGCCTGGAGTGTATCGGGGTACTATGGCTACACCTTC. This codes for CAWSVSGYYGYTF.

The rearrangement uses TRBV6-1 and TRBJ2-1; 10 nucleotides line up with TRBD2. CDR1 is MNHNS and CDR2 is SASEGT in the germline V gene. The CDR3 is made up of 16 amino acids. The ends lost 2 bases at V and 6 bases at J; junction bases unmatched: 7. This CDR3 is CASSEQGAGGPNEQFF. In DNA form, the CDR3 reads TGTGCCAGCAGTGAACAAGGAGCGGGGGGGCCCAATGAGCAGTTCTTC.

This chain links TRBV5-1 with TRBJ2-7, with a tentative D call TRBD2 (6 bases). Trimming pared 6 bases from V and 6 bases from J, leaving 25 bases between. Germline V lookup: CDR1 SGHRS, CDR2 YFSETQ. This CDR3 has 16 residues. The CDR3 spells CASTKDGSLGPGEQYF. In nucleotides, the CDR3 is TGCGCCAGCACCAAGGACGGGAGCCTCGGCCCGGGCGAGCAGTACTTC.

The genes are TRBV5-6 and TRBJ2-1; the D gene is possibly TRBD2 (6 bases). Trimming stripped 4 bases from V and 8 bases from J, with 19 bases between. CDR1 and CDR2 (germline): SGHDT, YYEEEE. The CDR3 contains 15 residues. CDR3 loop: CASSPGTSKFDEQFF. The DNA of the CDR3 is TGTGCCAGCAGCCCTGGGACTTCGAAGTTCGATGAGCAGTTCTTC.

The rearrangement joins TRBV7-3 to TRBJ1-1; 7 nucleotides match TRBD1. Trimming removed 0 bases from V and 6 bases from J; junction bases left unmatched: 4. Germline V gene data show CDR1 as SGHTA and CDR2 as FQGTGA. The CDR3 loop spans 14 amino acids. The CDR3 DNA reads TGTGCCAGCAGCTTAACAGGGGGCGTCTCTGAAGCTTTCTTT. Translation: CASSLTGGVSEAFF.

This rearrangement joins TRBV18 to TRBJ2-1; D call uncertain. Germline loops: CDR1 KGHSH, CDR2 LQKENI. With 0 bases removed from V and 2 bases from J, the gap between germline ends came to 5 bases. This CDR3 region has 14 residues. Here the CDR3 DNA reads TGTGCCAGCTCACCACCGGTCCCCTACAATGAGCAGTTCTTC. It translates to CASSPPVPYNEQFF. Together with reference TRBV18 and TRBJ2-1, the CDR3 gives the full variable domain: NAGVMQNPRHLVRRRGQEARLRCSPMKGHSHVYWYRQLPEEGLKFMVYLQKENIIDESGMPKERFSAEFPKEGPSILRIQQVVRGDSAAYFCASSPPVPYNEQFFGPGTRLTVL.

CDR3: CASSSRGTDTEAFF. The DNA of the CDR3 is TGTGCCAGCAGTTCCCGCGGTACGGACACTGAAGCTTTCTTT. The gene calls are TRBV6-1 and TRBJ1-1; unclear D gene. The germline gives CDR1 MNHNS, CDR2 SASEGT. V was clipped by 5 bases and J by 3 bases, with 13 bases between them. The CDR3 covers 14 residues.